This T cell receptor (beta chain) was recorded in a study of long-term antiretroviral therapy in people with HIV. Study-wide results and caveats: HIV repertoires had narrower CDR3 length ranges than controls. Regardless of time point, clones expanded before ART dominated the repertoire.

Trimming removed 3 bases at V and 0 bases at J, with 0 bases between. CDR3 size: 11 residues. Germline CDR1 SGHDT, CDR2 YYEEEE. As regards this clone: Its target is not known.

Run at survey level, the immunoSEQ assay was version v3.0. TCRdb's table, derived via immunoSEQ multiplex PCR, lists solely in-frame clones and lacks some. Altogether 24,000 or so clones are present, around 82% being singletons, with the ten largest covering 4.5% to 5%. Held in samples before DNA extraction were 1-10 million cryopreserved PBMC. This sequence joins TRBV5-6 and TRBJ1-2; no clear D gene. Here the sequenced sample was unsorted PBMCs, taken 0.5 years after starting antiretroviral therapy. This sequence was found in a woman in her thirties or forties with HIV. The CDR3 spells CASSSNYGYTF. DNA for the CDR3: TGTGCCAGCAGCTCTAACTATGGCTACACCTTC.